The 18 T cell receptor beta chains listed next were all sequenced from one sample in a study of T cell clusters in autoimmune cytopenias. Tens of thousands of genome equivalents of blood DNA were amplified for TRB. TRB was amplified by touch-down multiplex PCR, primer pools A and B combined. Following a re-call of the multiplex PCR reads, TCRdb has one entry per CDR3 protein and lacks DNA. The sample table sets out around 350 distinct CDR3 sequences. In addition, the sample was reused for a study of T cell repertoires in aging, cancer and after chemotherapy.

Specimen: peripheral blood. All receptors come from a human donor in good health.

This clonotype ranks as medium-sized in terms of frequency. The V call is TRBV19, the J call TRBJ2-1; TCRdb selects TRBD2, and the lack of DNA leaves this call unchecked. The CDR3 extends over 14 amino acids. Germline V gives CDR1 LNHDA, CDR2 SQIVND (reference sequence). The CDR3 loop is CASSPTSGRAEQFF.

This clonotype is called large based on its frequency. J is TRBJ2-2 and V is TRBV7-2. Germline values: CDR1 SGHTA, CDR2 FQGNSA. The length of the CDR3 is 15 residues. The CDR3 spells CASSLYLAATGELFF. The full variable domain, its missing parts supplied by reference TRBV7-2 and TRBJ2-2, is GAGVSQSPSNKVTEKGKDVELRCDPISGHTALYWYRQSLGQGLEFLIYFQGNSAPDKSGLPSDRFSAERTGGSVSTLTIQRTQQEDSAVYLCASSLYLAATGELFFGEGSRLTVL.

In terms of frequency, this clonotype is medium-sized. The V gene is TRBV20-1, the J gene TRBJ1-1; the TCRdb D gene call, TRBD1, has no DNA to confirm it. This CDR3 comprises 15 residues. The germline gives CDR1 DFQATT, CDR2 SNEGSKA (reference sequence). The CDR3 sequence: CSAKRLRGLNTEAFF.

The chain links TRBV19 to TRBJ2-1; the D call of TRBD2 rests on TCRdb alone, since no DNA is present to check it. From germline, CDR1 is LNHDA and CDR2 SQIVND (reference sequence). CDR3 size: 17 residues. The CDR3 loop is CASSISGGTVSYNEQFF.

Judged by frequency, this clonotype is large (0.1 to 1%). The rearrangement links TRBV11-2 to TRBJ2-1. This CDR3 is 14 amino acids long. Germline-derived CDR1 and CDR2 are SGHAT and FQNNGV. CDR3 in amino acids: CASSFSPPDHEQFF.

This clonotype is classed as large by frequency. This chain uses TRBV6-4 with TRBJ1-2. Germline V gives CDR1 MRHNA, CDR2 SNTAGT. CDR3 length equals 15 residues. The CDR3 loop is CASSERAESNYGYTF.

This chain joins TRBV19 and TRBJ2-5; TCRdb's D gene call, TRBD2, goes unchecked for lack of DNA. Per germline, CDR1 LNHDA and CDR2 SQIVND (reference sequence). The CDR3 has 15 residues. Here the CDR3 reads CASSISGGKRGTQYF. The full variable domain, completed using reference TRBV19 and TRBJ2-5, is DGGITQSPKYLFRKEGQNVTLSCEQNLNHDAMYWYRQDPGQGLRLIYYSQIVNDFQKGDIAEGYSVSREKKESFPLTVTSAQKNPTAFYLCASSISGGKRGTQYFGPGTRLLVL.

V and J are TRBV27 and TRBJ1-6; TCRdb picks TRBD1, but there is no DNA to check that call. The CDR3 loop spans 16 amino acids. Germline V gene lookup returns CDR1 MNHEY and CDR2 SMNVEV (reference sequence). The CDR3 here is CASSSFWDSANSPLHF.

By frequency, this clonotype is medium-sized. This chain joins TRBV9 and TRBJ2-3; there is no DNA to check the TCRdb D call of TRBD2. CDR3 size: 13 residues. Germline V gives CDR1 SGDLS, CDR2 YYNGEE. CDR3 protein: CASSVEARDTQYF.

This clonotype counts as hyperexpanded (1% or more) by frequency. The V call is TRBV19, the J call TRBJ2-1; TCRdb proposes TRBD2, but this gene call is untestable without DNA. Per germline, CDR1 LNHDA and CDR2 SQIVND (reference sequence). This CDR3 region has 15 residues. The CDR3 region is CASSIRTSGVNEQFF.

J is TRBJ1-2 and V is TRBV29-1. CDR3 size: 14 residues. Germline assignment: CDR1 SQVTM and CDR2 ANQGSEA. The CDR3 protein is CSVEEQVANYGYTF.

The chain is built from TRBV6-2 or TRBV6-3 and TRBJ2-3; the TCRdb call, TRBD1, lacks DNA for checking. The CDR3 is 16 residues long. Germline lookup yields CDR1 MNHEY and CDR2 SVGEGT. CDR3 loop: CASSSQGQGRADTQYF.

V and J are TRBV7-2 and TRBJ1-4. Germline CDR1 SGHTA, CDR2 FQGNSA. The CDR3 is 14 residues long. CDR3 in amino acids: CASSLELRGEKLFF.

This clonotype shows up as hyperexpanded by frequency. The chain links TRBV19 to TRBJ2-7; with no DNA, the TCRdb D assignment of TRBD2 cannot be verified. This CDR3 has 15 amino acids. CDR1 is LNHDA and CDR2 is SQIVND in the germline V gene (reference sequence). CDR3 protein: CASSYRRESSYEQYF.

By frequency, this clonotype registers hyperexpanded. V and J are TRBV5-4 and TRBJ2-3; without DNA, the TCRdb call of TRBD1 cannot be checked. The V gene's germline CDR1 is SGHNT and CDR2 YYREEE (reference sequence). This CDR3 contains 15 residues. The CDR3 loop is CASSLGSGSTDTQYF. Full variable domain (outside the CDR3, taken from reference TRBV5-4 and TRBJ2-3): ETGVTQSPTHLIKTRGQQVTLRCSSQSGHNTVSWYQQALGQGPQFIFQYYREEENGRGNFPPRFSGLQFPNYSSELNVNALELDDSALYLCASSLGSGSTDTQYFGPGTRLTVL.

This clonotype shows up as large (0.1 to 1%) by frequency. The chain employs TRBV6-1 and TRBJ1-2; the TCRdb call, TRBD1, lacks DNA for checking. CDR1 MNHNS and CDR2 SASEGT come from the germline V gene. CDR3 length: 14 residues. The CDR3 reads CASGGGAANYGYTF.

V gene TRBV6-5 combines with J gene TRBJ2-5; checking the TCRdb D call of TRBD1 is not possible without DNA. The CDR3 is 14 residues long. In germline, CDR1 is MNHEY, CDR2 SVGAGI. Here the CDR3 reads CASRQPGQGRTQYF.

The CDR3 sequence: CASRSGGSTDTQYF. The chain couples TRBV6-2 or TRBV6-3 to TRBJ2-3; TCRdb's assignment of TRBD2 cannot be checked, as there is no DNA. CDR1 and CDR2 (germline): MNHEY, SVGEGT. This CDR3 contains 14 residues.